This T cell receptor beta chain was sequenced for a study of OX40 agonist ivuxolimab in advanced cancers. At the level of the study: Patients received ivuxolimab, an agonistic anti-OX40 (CD134) antibody. Partial responses, seen in three patients, involved one hepatocellular carcinoma and two cutaneous melanomas.

The repertoire was sequenced with immunoSEQ multiplex PCR; TCRdb's copy has only in-frame clones and lacks some. The data contain roughly 70,000 clones, about 90% of them singletons. General study results and limits: More expanded clones were seen, on average, in CD8+ T cells than in CD4+.

Concerning this clone: Its antigen is unidentified.

This CDR3 has 15 amino acids. V gave up 4 bases and J gave up 5 bases, with 13 bases separating them. CDR1 and CDR2 (germline): SGHNT, YYREEE (reference sequence). The genes are TRBV5-4 and TRBJ1-6; possibly TRBD1 for D (5 bases). The input for sequencing was CD4+ or CD8+ T cells sorted from blood, taken in a trial of the OX40 agonist ivuxolimab. The receptor was isolated from an adult with an advanced solid tumor such as melanoma, head and neck, liver or kidney cancer. CDR3 in amino acids: CASSRGRVDNSPLHF. CDR3 sequence (DNA): TGTGCCAGCAGCAGAGGCAGGGTGGATAATTCACCCCTCCACTTT.